This T cell receptor (beta chain) derives from a study of T cell changes during pregnancy in multiple sclerosis. The CDR3 sequence is 13 residues long. Germline CDR1 reads SNHLY; CDR2 reads FYNNEI. V lost 7 bases and J lost 3; bases outside the gene matches: 6. This table comes from immunoSEQ multiplex PCR, and its TCRdb copy is limited to in-frame clones, with some not included. The table records about 85,000 clones, roughly 92% of them present only once. This TCR derives from a female donor with multiple sclerosis, enrolled in a pregnancy study. The sample was peripheral blood, taken in the first trimester of pregnancy. The genes are TRBV2 and TRBJ2-7; 7 positions agree with TRBD1. The CDR3 spells CASKGQLDYEQYF. The CDR3 DNA reads as TGTGCCAGCAAGGGACAGCTAGACTACGAGCAGTACTTC.